The T cell receptor (beta chain) described here comes from a study of OX40 agonist ivuxolimab in advanced cancers. General notes on the study: Ivuxolimab was a fully human IgG2 agonistic monoclonal antibody targeting the costimulatory receptor OX40 (CD134). Intravenous ivuxolimab was administered to patients every 2 weeks at six dose levels: 0.01, 0.1, 0.3, 1.5, 3 and 10 mg/kg. Of the 50 to 55 patients in dose escalation, about 19 had hepatocellular carcinoma, some 15 had melanoma, 9 had renal cell carcinoma and 9 had head and neck cancer. The dose-escalation cohort was 80% to 90% male with a mean age of around 62 years, ranging from roughly 23 to 79. Prior anti-PD-1, anti-PD-L1 or anti-CTLA-4 therapy was permitted, and checkpoint inhibitors had been received by less than 45% of dose-escalation patients. Partial responses were achieved by three dose-escalation patients, of whom one had hepatocellular carcinoma and two had cutaneous melanoma. The purpose of peripheral TCRbeta sequencing was to test whether ivuxolimab changed TCR sequence diversity and led to clonal T-cell expansion. The monotherapy dose-escalation portion (N of about 50 patients) of the phase I ivuxolimab trial is reported in the paper. Overall study outcomes, separate from this receptor: In the 0.1-3.0 mg/kg groups, partial responders were among the patients with the lowest normalized peripheral clonal expansion, particularly in CD8+ T cells. Which antigens the clonally expanded peripheral T cells were specific for was not determined. After ivuxolimab, more expanded clones were found on average in CD8+ T cells than in CD4+ T cells. Low levels of normalized T-cell clonal expansion were also seen in some nonresponding patients. At doses from 0.1 to 3.0 mg/kg, clonal expansion was seen in both CD4+ and CD8+ blood T cells between baseline and week 6.

As concerns this clone: Its antigen is unknown. No base quality values were provided; no much bigger clone lies one nucleotide off.

Genomic DNA was extracted from sorted cells for sequencing of the TCRbeta CDR3 region. The immunoSEQ Assay was used to sequence the TCRbeta CDR3 regions. Here the immuneACCESS table is served through TCRdb, limited to in-frame sequences with V and J called. Missing clones are a known gap in these copies; in checked studies unresolved V genes cover under half, and the rest lacks a known reason. The sample has tens of thousands of clones on record, 85% to 95% of them singletons. The ten largest clones add up to over 12% of the sample. The trial excluded patients who had a history of autoimmune disease or were on systemic immunosuppression. Peripheral blood for TCR sequencing was drawn from every dose cohort at baseline, at cycle 4 day 1 and at cycle 7 day 1. The samples were taken from a phase I, first-in-human, multicenter, open-label dose-escalation trial of ivuxolimab. Adults with locally advanced or metastatic melanoma, renal cell carcinoma, hepatocellular carcinoma or head and neck squamous cell carcinoma were enrolled in the trial. CD4+ and CD8+ T cells were sorted separately from peripheral blood before TCR sequencing.

The germline V gene provides CDR1 MGHRA and CDR2 YSYEKL. Trimming costs V 3 bases and J 3 bases, and their ends lie 12 bases apart. Its CDR3 holds 14 amino acids, cysteine through phenylalanine. The CDR3 DNA has 42 bases and is translated from base 1. The source of this sequence is an adult with an advanced solid tumor such as melanoma, head and neck, liver or kidney cancer. The material was CD4+ or CD8+ T cells sorted from blood, obtained in a trial of the OX40 agonist ivuxolimab. The chain was built from TRBV4-1 and TRBJ2-7; a tentative D call is TRBD2 (6 bases match). The CDR3 sequence is CASSQGLFLYEQYF. The sequence in DNA is TGCGCCAGCAGCCAGGGACTCTTTCTCTACGAGCAGTACTTC.